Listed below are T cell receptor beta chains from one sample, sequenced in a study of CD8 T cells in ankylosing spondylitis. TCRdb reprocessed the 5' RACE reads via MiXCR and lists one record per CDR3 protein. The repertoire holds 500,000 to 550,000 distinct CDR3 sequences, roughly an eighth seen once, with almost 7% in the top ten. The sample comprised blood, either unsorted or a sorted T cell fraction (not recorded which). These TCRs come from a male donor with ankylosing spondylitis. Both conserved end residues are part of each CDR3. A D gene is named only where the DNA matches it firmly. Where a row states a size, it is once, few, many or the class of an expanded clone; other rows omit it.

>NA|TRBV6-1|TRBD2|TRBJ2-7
CASSEGLAGDYEQYF
TGTGCCAGCAGTGAAGGACTAGCGGGAGACTACGAGCAGTACTTC
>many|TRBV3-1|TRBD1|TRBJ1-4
CASSYKFRGTNEKLFF
TGTGCCAGCAGCTACAAGTTCAGGGGGACTAATGAAAAACTGTTTTTT
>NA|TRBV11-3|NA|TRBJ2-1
CASSPQGRGVTYNEQFF
TGTGCCAGCAGCCCTCAGGGTAGGGGGGTAACCTACAATGAGCAGTTCTTC
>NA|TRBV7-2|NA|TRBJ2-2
CASSERFANTGELFF
TGTGCCAGCAGCGAGCGGTTCGCGAACACCGGGGAGCTGTTTTTT
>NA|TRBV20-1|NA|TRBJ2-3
CSARDITDTQYF
TGCAGTGCTAGAGATATAACAGATACGCAGTATTTT
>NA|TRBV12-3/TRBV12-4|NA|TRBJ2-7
CASSFRQTYEQYF
TGTGCCAGCAGTTTCCGACAGACCTACGAGCAGTACTTC
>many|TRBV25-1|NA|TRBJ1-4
CASSPGTSTNEKLFF
TGTGCCAGCAGTCCAGGGACCTCAACTAATGAAAAACTGTTTTTT
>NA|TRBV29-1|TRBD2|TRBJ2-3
CSVGGVAGVPIPTDTQYF
TGCAGCGTAGGGGGGGTAGCGGGAGTTCCCATCCCCACAGATACGCAGTATTTT
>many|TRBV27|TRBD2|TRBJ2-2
CASSLWGGSNTGELFF
TGTGCCAGCAGTTTATGGGGCGGGAGCAATACCGGGGAGCTGTTTTTT
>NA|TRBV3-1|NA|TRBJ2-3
CASSQVGDFTDTQYF
TGTGCCAGCAGCCAAGTGGGGGACTTCACAGATACGCAGTATTTT
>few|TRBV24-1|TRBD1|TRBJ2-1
CATSDRPGQGPYNEQFF
TGTGCCACCAGTGATCGGCCCGGACAGGGACCCTACAATGAGCAGTTCTTC
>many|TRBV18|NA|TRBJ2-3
CASSPGSDRGLDTQYF
TGTGCCAGCTCACCCGGCTCGGACCGAGGGTTGGATACGCAGTATTTT
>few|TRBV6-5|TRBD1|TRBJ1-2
CASSSTGDEGYTF
TGTGCCAGCAGTTCTACAGGGGATGAAGGCTACACCTTC
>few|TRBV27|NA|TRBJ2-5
CASSTFIRETQYF
TGTGCCAGCAGTACCTTCATCCGCGAGACCCAGTACTTC
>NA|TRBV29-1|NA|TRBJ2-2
CSTGGSSNTGELFF
TGCAGCACCGGGGGCAGTTCGAACACCGGGGAGCTGTTTTTT
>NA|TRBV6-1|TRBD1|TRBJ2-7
CASRMEDRPSYEQYF
TGTGCCAGCAGGATGGAGGACAGGCCGAGCTACGAGCAGTACTTC
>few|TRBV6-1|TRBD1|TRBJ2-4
CASSEASRGPFKNIQYF
TGTGCCAGCAGTGAAGCCTCCAGGGGGCCTTTCAAAAACATTCAGTACTTC
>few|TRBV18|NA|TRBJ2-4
CASSRSEDSENIQYF
TGTGCCAGCTCCCGAAGTGAGGACAGTGAAAACATTCAGTACTTC